The 13 T cell receptor beta chains reported below all come from one sample, sequenced in a study of regulatory T cells in long-lasting Graves disease. The TCR beta library used iRepertoire HTBI primers with Arm-PCR amplification of CDR3. TCRdb redid the calling of the multiplex PCR reads with MiXCR, one entry per CDR3 protein. There are a few hundred thousand distinct CDR3 sequences in the sample; 18% occur only once, and about 15% lies in the top ten. The time point here: newly diagnosed GD, antithyroid drugs for less than 3 months. Making the TCR library involved RNA that had been extracted from PBMCs. These data are also associated with another study on T cells in Graves' hyperthyroidism and ophthalmopathy.

The material sequenced was peripheral blood mononuclear cells (PBMCs), taken at new diagnosis, from a patient treated with antithyroid drugs. These receptors originate from a woman aged 25 to 39 with Graves disease.

This clonotype was recorded at least ten times. At one boundary the junction diverges from the germline segment, which might be a read error. This sequence joins TRBV5-1 and TRBJ1-2, with TRBD1 matching 7 bases. The V gene's germline CDR1 is SGHRS and CDR2 YFSETQ. The CDR3 runs to 14 residues. CDR3 sequence (DNA): TGTGCCAGCAGCCCGGGGACAGAGCTCTATGGCTACACCTTC. Protein sequence: CASSPGTELYGYTF.

The chain combines TRBV27 with TRBJ2-3; maybe TRBD1 (5 bases). Germline assignment: CDR1 MNHEY and CDR2 SMNVEV (reference sequence). The germline V and J ends were trimmed by 6 bases and 2 bases, with 15 bases remaining between them. CDR3 size: 15 residues. CDR3 coding DNA: TGTGCCAGCAGCCCGTGGGGCAGGGTCACAGATACGCAGTATTTT. It yields the protein CASSPWGRVTDTQYF.

The genes are TRBV7-9 and TRBJ2-3; 8 bases align to TRBD2. CDR1 and CDR2 (germline): SEHNR, FQNEAQ (reference sequence). The CDR3 covers 15 residues. The V segment lost 5 bases and the J segment 1 base; nucleotides outside the gene matches: 5. In nucleotides, the CDR3 is TGTGCCAGCAGCCCCGGGACTAGGGGCACAGATACGCAGTATTTT. Amino acid sequence: CASSPGTRGTDTQYF. The variable domain in full, with the rest retrieved from reference TRBV7-9 and TRBJ2-3, is DTGVSQNPRHKITKRGQNVTFRCDPISEHNRLYWYRQTLGQGPEFLTYFQNEAQLEKSRLLSDRFSAERPKGSFSTLEIQRTEQGDSAMYLCASSPGTRGTDTQYFGPGTRLTVL.

The chain links TRBV5-4 to TRBJ1-1; 9 nucleotides align to TRBD1. The CDR3 extends over 17 amino acids. Germline CDR1 SGHNT, CDR2 YYREEE (reference sequence). V shed 4 bases, J shed 1 base, and the junction held 11 bases outside the gene matches. The CDR3 loop reads CASSREGTGLRNTEAFF. The CDR3 DNA reads TGTGCCAGCAGCCGTGAGGGGACAGGGCTAAGGAACACTGAAGCTTTCTTT.

This clonotype appeared many times. One end of the junction does not line up with germline, which may come from a read error. This chain uses TRBV2 with TRBJ1-5; 7 positions agree with TRBD1. The germline CDR1 and CDR2 sequences are SNHLY and FYNNEI. CDR3 size: 13 residues. CDR3 bases: TGTGCCAGCCGACAGGGTAGCTATCAGCCCCAGCATTTT. Translated, it gives CASRQGSYQPQHF.

This clonotype has a count of ten or more. The rearrangement links TRBV4-2 to TRBJ1-2, with TRBD1 identical over 8 bases. V dropped 1 base and J dropped 3; count of bases not matched to a gene: 4. CDR1 is LGHNA and CDR2 is YNFKEQ in the germline V gene. This CDR3 has 15 amino acids. The CDR3 is CASSQALQGDYGYTF. The CDR3 DNA is TGTGCCAGCAGCCAAGCCCTACAGGGGGACTATGGCTACACCTTC.

V gene TRBV7-2 combines with J gene TRBJ1-1, with D unresolved. CDR3 length equals 17 residues. CDR1 and CDR2 from the germline V gene are SGHTA and FQGNSA. Trimming pared 2 bases from V and 1 base from J, leaving 17 bases between. CDR3 in DNA: TGTGCCAGCAGCTTAAACCCCGACGGGGTAGCGAACACTGAAGCTTTCTTT. This codes for CASSLNPDGVANTEAFF.

This clonotype was observed at least ten times. The chain employs TRBV14 and TRBJ2-5, with D perhaps matching TRBD1 (6 bases). CDR3 length equals 14 residues. Germline-derived CDR1 and CDR2 are SGHDN and FVKESK. The germline V and J ends were trimmed by 0 bases and 4 bases, with 9 bases remaining between them. The CDR3 DNA reads TGTGCCAGCAGCCAAGATAACAGGGCAGAGACCCAGTACTTC. It encodes CASSQDNRAETQYF. The full variable domain, in which reference TRBV14 and TRBJ2-5 provide the parts outside the CDR3, is EAGVTQFPSHSVIEKGQTVTLRCDPISGHDNLYWYRRVMGKEIKFLLHFVKESKQDESGMPNNRFLAERTGGTYSTLKVQPAELEDSGVYFCASSQDNRAETQYFGPGTRLLVL.

This clonotype was seen repeatedly, ten times or more. J is TRBJ2-1 and V is TRBV5-1, with D possibly TRBD2 on 6 matching bases. Germline V gene data show CDR1 as SGHRS and CDR2 as YFSETQ. This CDR3 spans 14 amino acids. V was cut by 4 bases and J by 2 bases, with 10 bases left in between. CDR3 amino acids: CASSRDSAYNEQFF. The CDR3 nucleotides are TGCGCCAGCAGCCGGGACTCTGCCTACAATGAGCAGTTCTTC.

This clonotype was detected many times. V and J are TRBV4-2 and TRBJ2-2; 7 bases match TRBD2. Germline V gene sequence: CDR1 LGHNA, CDR2 YNFKEQ. V was pared by 6 bases and J by 6 bases, with 10 bases of the junction left unmatched. CDR3 size: 15 residues. The CDR3 DNA reads as TGTGCCAGCAGAAGTTTCAGCGGGGACGCCGGGGAGCTGTTTTTT. Amino acid sequence: CASRSFSGDAGELFF.

Points on this clonotype: A much larger clone differs by one base, so this may be a read error. The CDR3 carries no conserved terminal phenylalanine or tryptophan, so it likely arises from a read error. The rearrangement uses TRBV7-9 and TRBJ2-4; TRBD1 or TRBD2 may be the D gene (5 bases each). The V end lost 5 bases, the J end lost 0 bases, and 23 bases lay between the germline ends. Germline V gene sequence: CDR1 SEHNR, CDR2 FQNEAQ (reference sequence). The CDR3 spans 19 residues. The CDR3 region has the DNA TGTGCCAGCAGCCCTCGGGGCAGAAACTCCAATCTAGCCAAAAACATTCAGTACATC. It yields the protein CASSPRGRNSNLAKNIQYI.

This clonotype has a count of ten or more. This rearrangement joins TRBV28 to TRBJ1-1, with D unclear. CDR1 is MDHEN and CDR2 is SYDVKM in the germline V gene. The CDR3 has 14 amino acids. V dropped 8 bases and J dropped 2 bases, with 15 bases sitting between them. The CDR3: CASGRVTLNTEAFF. CDR3 bases: TGTGCCAGCGGTAGAGTCACCCTTAACACTGAAGCTTTCTTT. Combining the CDR3 with reference TRBV28 and TRBJ1-1 gives the whole variable domain DVKVTQSSRYLVKRTGEKVFLECVQDMDHENMFWYRQDPGLGLRLIYFSYDVKMKEKGDIPEGYSVSREKKERFSLILESASTNQTSMYLCASGRVTLNTEAFFGQGTRLTVV.

This clonotype was detected ten times or more. J is TRBJ2-3 and V is TRBV5-8; D could derive from TRBD1 or TRBD2 (6 bases each). This CDR3 spans 13 amino acids. Trimming took off 7 bases at V and 5 bases at J, with 14 bases between the two ends. The germline V gene encodes CDR1 SGHTS and CDR2 YDEGEE. DNA of the CDR3: TGTGCCAGCGCCCTGAGGGGGGTAGATACGCAGTATTTT. The encoded protein is CASALRGVDTQYF.